A selection of T cell receptor beta chains follows, all from one sample in a study of T cells in Graves' hyperthyroidism and ophthalmopathy. TCRdb reprocessed the multiplex PCR reads via MiXCR and lists one record per CDR3 protein. Of hundreds of thousands of distinct CDR3 sequences in the sample, approximately 15% were seen once. The specimen sequenced was blood. The receptors here all came from a woman in her forties or fifties with Graves' ophthalmopathy. The CDR3 runs from the conserved cysteine through the conserved F or W. A D gene is named only where the DNA matches it firmly. Clone size, where shown, is once, few, many, or a class for clones that have expanded.

- | - | TRBJ2-1 | TRBV6-2/TRBV6-3 | TGTGCAAGTTCCTCCTACAATGACCAGTTCTTC | CASSSYNDQFF
TRBD1 | few | TRBJ1-4 | TRBV7-9 | TGTGCCAGCAGCTCGCCGGGACAGGGAGGTGAAAAACTGTTTTTT | CASSSPGQGGEKLFF
TRBD1 | many | TRBJ2-7 | TRBV7-2 | TGTGCCAGCAGAAGGACAGGGGGCCACTACGAGCAGTACTTC | CASRRTGGHYEQYF
TRBD2 | many | TRBJ2-7 | TRBV3-1 | TGTGCCAGCAGCCAAAATAGCGGGAGAGTCGAGCAGTACTTC | CASSQNSGRVEQYF
TRBD2 | many | TRBJ2-1 | TRBV6-5 | TGTGCCAGCAGTTACCCGCGTACCCCGACTAGCGGAAACTACAATGAGCAGTTCTTC | CASSYPRTPTSGNYNEQFF
- | - | TRBJ1-6 | TRBV6-1 | TGTGCCAGCAGTACCCCAGGGAATTCACCCCTCCACTTT | CASSTPGNSPLHF
TRBD2 | - | TRBJ2-7 | TRBV6-5 | TGTGCCAGCAGTTACTCGATTAGGGGGCCTAGCGGGAGGCTTGTCTACGAGCAGTACTTC | CASSYSIRGPSGRLVYEQYF
- | many | TRBJ1-1 | TRBV7-2 | TGTGCCAGCAGCTTAACCTACAGGGTTGACGGCACTGAAGCTTTCTTT | CASSLTYRVDGTEAFF
- | few | TRBJ2-3 | TRBV12-3/TRBV12-4 | TGTGCCAGCAGTTTTGGGGCCTATACGCAGTATTTT | CASSFGAYTQYF
TRBD2 | - | TRBJ2-1 | TRBV29-1 | TGCAGCGTATTTACTAGCGGTCCAAGCTCCTACAATGAGCAGTTCTTC | CSVFTSGPSSYNEQFF
TRBD2 | many | TRBJ2-7 | TRBV20-1 | TGCAGTGCTAGTTCCCCGGGACTAGCCTACGAGCAGTACTTC | CSASSPGLAYEQYF
- | many | TRBJ2-2 | TRBV10-2 | TGCGCCAGCACCCCCGCTAGGGTTACCGGGGAGCTGTTTTTT | CASTPARVTGELFF
TRBD2 | many | TRBJ2-1 | TRBV24-1 | TGTGCCACCAGTGACCCCCGACTAGCGGGTAAGGATGAGCAGTTCTTC | CATSDPRLAGKDEQFF
TRBD1 | few | TRBJ1-3 | TRBV7-6 | TGTGCCAGCAGCCGGGGACAGATAACTGGAAACACCATATATTTT | CASSRGQITGNTIYF
TRBD1 | many | TRBJ2-7 | TRBV7-9 | TGTGCCAGCAGCTTGACACCGGGACAGGGGATCGAGCAGTACTTC | CASSLTPGQGIEQYF
- | many | TRBJ1-5 | TRBV16 | TGTGCCAGCAGCCAATCTCCTCGCAATCAGCCCCAGCATTTT | CASSQSPRNQPQHF
- | few | TRBJ2-4 | TRBV7-2 | TGTGCCAGCAACCACCCGGGGACCCCTAAACTAGCCAAAAACATTCAGTACTTC | CASNHPGTPKLAKNIQYF
- | many | TRBJ2-2 | TRBV29-1 | TGCAGCGTTGAAGTATGGGCGAACACCGGGGAGCTGTTTTTT | CSVEVWANTGELFF
TRBD2 | many | TRBJ2-1 | TRBV20-1 | TGCAGTGCTAGAGACACTAGCGGAGGCTCCTACAATGAGCAGTTCTTC | CSARDTSGGSYNEQFF
- | - | TRBJ2-7 | TRBV5-1 | TGCGCCAGCAGCTTGGGGGGGACACAGAACTACGAGCAGTACTTC | CASSLGGTQNYEQYF